The present entry profiles one T cell receptor beta chain with its context. Its antigen is undetermined. Hyperthyroidism cases were recent diagnoses of under 2 months' duration in people aged 18 to 65. This sample stems from a study of Graves' ophthalmopathy and Graves' hyperthyroidism. Study context: The authors defined stable hyperthyroidism as no ophthalmopathy within 18 months of follow-up.

Germline CDR1 SNHLY, CDR2 FYNNEI. V was clipped by 5 bases and J by 9 bases, with 22 bases between them. The CDR3 loop spans 15 amino acids. Study findings and constraints: Blood also harbored most expanded thyroid clonotypes above 0.001 frequency.

The TCR beta CDR3 regions underwent amplification from RNA transcripts. HTBI primers were used in a first-round RT-PCR, which preceded a second-round multiplex PCR. TCRdb re-called the multiplex PCR reads with MiXCR, one entry per CDR3 protein. The sample holds around 1,200,000 distinct CDR3 sequences, 35% to 45% seen once. The rearrangement uses TRBV2 and TRBJ2-5; either TRBD1 or TRBD2 may supply D (5 bases each). The TCR comes from an adult man with Graves' hyperthyroidism. Sequencing was performed on peripheral blood or thyroid tissue (not recorded which). The CDR3 DNA sequence: TGTGCCAGCAGTTTATTCGACGGGGCAAGGCAGCCCCAGTACTTC. Residues: CASSLFDGARQPQYF.